This T cell receptor beta chain was identified during a study of ipilimumab plus nivolumab after autologous stem cell transplantation. Across the whole study: DLBCL patients had primary refractory or relapsed disease.

Libraries were prepared by immunoSEQ multiplex PCR; TCRdb keeps only in-frame clonotypes and omits some of them. The sample includes some 87,000 clones, 83% of them seen just once. Germline-derived CDR1 and CDR2 are SGHDT and YYEEEE. The ends were cut back, 5 bases at V and 7 bases at J, with 25 bases in the middle. The length of the CDR3 is 16 residues. Through week 26, nivolumab 3 mg/kg IV was given weeks 1, 4, 7, 10, then biweekly. The clonotype comes from a male donor with diffuse large B-cell lymphoma. The sequencing here drew on PBMCs, taken in a trial of ipilimumab plus nivolumab as post-transplant consolidation. The rearrangement joins TRBV5-6 to TRBJ2-7; D may correspond to TRBD1 or TRBD2 (6 bases each). The CDR3 nucleotides are TGTGCCAGCAGTCTATTTACGGGGGACAAATATTCGGAGCAGTACTTC. It yields the protein CASSLFTGDKYSEQYF.